These 26 T cell receptor beta chains share one sample of origin, sequenced in a study of siplizumab effects on memory and regulatory T cells. Profiled with immunoSEQ multiplex PCR; TCRdb holds only in-frame clones, not every one. The table lists some 97,000 clones, approximately 92% of them singletons, with 0.14% to 0.15% in the top ten. The specimen sequenced was CD4+ T cells sorted from blood. The origin of the receptors is a human donor in good health.

The chain links TRBV7-2 to TRBJ2-3; no definite D call. The CDR3 spans 14 residues. The germline CDR1 and CDR2 sequences are SGHTA and FQGNSA. Trimming cost V 5 bases and J 0 bases, with 9 bases left between them. CDR3 residues: CASSGFGSTDTQYF. For the CDR3, the DNA is TGTGCCAGCAGCGGTTTTGGAAGCACAGATACGCAGTATTTT.

This rearrangement joins TRBV5-1 to TRBJ2-2; D gene ambiguous. V was cut by 0 bases and J by 1 base, with 4 bases left in between. The germline V gene has CDR1 SGHRS and CDR2 YFSETQ. The CDR3 has 14 residues. CDR3 in DNA: TGCGCCAGCAGCTTGGAAGGGAACACCGGGGAGCTGTTTTTT. Translated: CASSLEGNTGELFF.

This chain links TRBV7-2 with TRBJ2-5, with D possibly matching TRBD2 (5 bases). The CDR3 contains 15 residues. Germline V gene data show CDR1 as SGHTA and CDR2 as FQGNSA. The germline V and J ends were trimmed by 4 bases and 0 bases, with 12 bases remaining between them. The chain's CDR3 is CASSSGGEYQETQYF. Written as DNA, the CDR3 is TGTGCCAGCAGCTCAGGTGGGGAGTACCAAGAGACCCAGTACTTC.

This chain joins TRBV2 and TRBJ2-7, with D perhaps matching TRBD2 (5 bases). Germline V gene sequence: CDR1 SNHLY, CDR2 FYNNEI. The CDR3 is 12 amino acids. V was clipped by 7 bases and J by 1 base, with 8 bases between them. The CDR3 DNA reads as TGTGCCAGCACACGGGAATCCTACGAGCAGTACTTC. Encoded protein: CASTRESYEQYF.

V and J are TRBV7-3 and TRBJ2-3; D is unclear. V gave up 5 bases and J gave up 3 bases, with 15 bases separating them. Germline assignment: CDR1 SGHTA and CDR2 FQGTGA. The CDR3 spans 15 residues. The chain's CDR3 is CASSRGGQVTDTQYF. Written as DNA, the CDR3 is TGTGCCAGCAGCCGCGGTGGGCAGGTAACAGATACGCAGTATTTT. Filled out from reference TRBV7-3 and TRBJ2-3, the complete variable domain reads GAGVSQTPSNKVTEKGKYVELRCDPISGHTALYWYRQSLGQGPEFLIYFQGTGAADDSGLPNDRFFAVRPEGSVSTLKIQRTERGDSAVYLCASSRGGQVTDTQYFGPGTRLTVL.

The CDR3 loop reads CASSVERTGHSYNSPLHF. In DNA, the CDR3 is TGTGCCAGCAGCGTAGAAAGGACAGGCCACTCCTATAATTCACCCCTCCACTTT. The chain links TRBV9 to TRBJ1-6; 7 nucleotides align to TRBD1. V lost 0 bases, J lost 0 bases, and 6 bases stayed unmatched. Germline CDR1 is SGDLS and CDR2 is YYNGEE. The CDR3 totals 18 residues. Full variable domain (rest looked up from reference TRBV9 and TRBJ1-6): DSGVTQTPKHLITATGQRVTLRCSPRSGDLSVYWYQQSLDQGLQFLIQYYNGEERAKGNILERFSAQQFPDLHSELNLSSLELGDSALYFCASSVERTGHSYNSPLHFGNGTRLTVT.

The chain couples TRBV7-8 to TRBJ1-3, with D perhaps matching TRBD1 (5 bases). Germline-derived CDR1 and CDR2 are SGHVS and FQNEAQ. Trimming pared 5 bases from V and 2 bases from J, leaving 13 bases between. CDR3 length equals 15 residues. The CDR3: CASSPDRYPGNTIYF. The CDR3 region has the DNA TGTGCCAGCAGCCCAGACAGATACCCTGGAAACACCATATATTTT.

The chain uses TRBV19 and TRBJ1-4; a weak D match, TRBD1 (5 bases). CDR3 size: 15 residues. CDR1 LNHDA and CDR2 SQIVND come from the germline V gene (reference sequence). The V end was cut by 1 base, the J end by 2 bases, with 8 bases between. CDR3 in amino acids: CASSIAGPTNEKLFF. The CDR3 coding sequence is TGTGCCAGTAGTATAGCGGGACCCACTAATGAAAAACTGTTTTTT.

V usage is TRBV4-2 and J usage is TRBJ2-5, with D possibly being TRBD1 (6 bases). The CDR3 is 15 residues long. CDR1 and CDR2 from the germline V gene are LGHNA and YNFKEQ. V was trimmed by 0 bases and J by 2 bases, leaving 10 bases between them. The CDR3 loop reads CASSQDWTDQETQYF. The CDR3 bases are TGTGCCAGCAGCCAAGACTGGACAGATCAAGAGACCCAGTACTTC.

The gene calls are TRBV11-2 and TRBJ2-5, with TRBD2 identical over 9 bases. The CDR3 has 17 amino acids. The trim removed 5 bases at V and 5 bases at J, leaving 15 bases unmatched. The germline V gene has CDR1 SGHAT and CDR2 FQNNGV. The CDR3 DNA reads TGTGCCAGCAGCCTCAGGAGATTAGCGGGGGCCCCGGAGACCCAGTACTTC. It translates to CASSLRRLAGAPETQYF.

The chain recombines TRBV6-1 with TRBJ1-6; 7 bases are shared with TRBD1. Germline V gene lookup returns CDR1 MNHNS and CDR2 SASEGT. J gave up 8 bases and V 6 bases, and 10 bases lay outside the gene matches. The CDR3 extends over 15 amino acids. The CDR3 sequence: CASSQGGPGDSPLHF. DNA for the CDR3: TGTGCCAGCAGCCAAGGGGGCCCCGGGGATTCACCCCTCCACTTT.

This chain connects TRBV7-2 to TRBJ2-7; D is unclear. This CDR3 comprises 14 residues. The germline V gene encodes CDR1 SGHTA and CDR2 FQGNSA. V dropped 3 bases and J dropped 5 bases, with 14 bases sitting between them. The CDR3 loop reads CASSFPVGRDEQYF. As DNA, the CDR3 is TGTGCCAGCAGCTTCCCAGTGGGTCGGGACGAGCAGTACTTC. Complete variable domain (other parts from reference TRBV7-2 and TRBJ2-7): GAGVSQSPSNKVTEKGKDVELRCDPISGHTALYWYRQSLGQGLEFLIYFQGNSAPDKSGLPSDRFSAERTGGSVSTLTIQRTQQEDSAVYLCASSFPVGRDEQYFGPGTRLTVT.

This clone was recorded once. This chain connects TRBV7-9 to TRBJ2-5; maybe TRBD2 (6 bases). This CDR3 is 12 amino acids long. CDR1 and CDR2 (germline): SEHNR, FQNEAQ (reference sequence). V lost 7 bases, J lost 5 bases, and 11 bases lay in between. This CDR3 is CASKLGGETQYF. Here the CDR3 DNA reads TGTGCCAGCAAGCTAGGAGGGGAGACCCAGTACTTC.

The chain has TRBV4-2 and TRBJ2-7, with a tentative D call TRBD2 (6 bases). V lost 4 bases to trimming and J lost 7 bases, with 20 bases between them. The CDR3 is 15 amino acids. CDR1 is LGHNA and CDR2 is YNFKEQ in the germline V gene. CDR3 protein: CASSLLGGVSWEQYF. The DNA of the CDR3 is TGTGCCAGCAGCCTTCTGGGGGGAGTGTCGTGGGAGCAGTACTTC.

This clone appeared a few times. This sequence joins TRBV7-8 and TRBJ1-1; TRBD1 agrees at 7 bases. The junction had 4 bases not matched to a gene; V was cut back by 2 bases and J by 4 bases. The CDR3 covers 14 residues. CDR1 and CDR2 (germline): SGHVS, FQNEAQ. The CDR3 reads CASSLRTGGTEAFF. For the CDR3, the DNA is TGTGCCAGCAGCTTACGGACAGGAGGCACTGAAGCTTTCTTT.

This sequence joins TRBV7-2 and TRBJ2-2; a possible D gene is TRBD2 (6 bases). The CDR3 sequence is 14 residues long. With 8 bases removed from V and 3 bases from J, the gap between germline ends came to 13 bases. Germline V gives CDR1 SGHTA, CDR2 FQGNSA. CDR3 nucleotides: TGTGCCAGCCCCCTCCCTAGCGACACCGGGGAGCTGTTTTTT. Protein product: CASPLPSDTGELFF.

This chain uses TRBV7-2 with TRBJ1-2; 7 bases align to TRBD1. This CDR3 has 14 amino acids. Unmatched junction bases numbered 6, after V lost 5 bases and J lost 3 bases. CDR1 SGHTA and CDR2 FQGNSA come from the germline V gene. The CDR3 DNA sequence: TGTGCCAGCAGCCCGACAACAGGGGACTATGGCTACACCTTC. Translating it yields CASSPTTGDYGYTF.

This chain uses TRBV27 with TRBJ1-6; 8 bases fit TRBD1. Germline CDR1 and CDR2: MNHEY and SMNVEV (reference sequence). V shed 5 bases, J shed 7 bases, and the junction held 10 bases outside the gene matches. CDR3 size: 16 residues. The CDR3 region is CASSARTGTGNSPLHF. The CDR3 DNA follows: TGTGCCAGCAGTGCACGCACCGGGACAGGAAATTCACCCCTCCACTTT.

This clone was found a few times. The chain is built from TRBV2 and TRBJ1-2; TRBD1 matches 10 bases. Germline V gene lookup returns CDR1 SNHLY and CDR2 FYNNEI. The CDR3 is 15 residues long. The trim removed 7 bases at V and 0 bases at J, leaving 5 bases unmatched. The CDR3 bases are TGTGCCAGCAAGGACAGGGGGGGAACTAACTATGGCTACACCTTC. Its translation is CASKDRGGTNYGYTF.

The chain combines TRBV29-1 with TRBJ2-3, with D possibly TRBD2 on 6 matching bases. The CDR3 length is 14 residues. The ends were cut back, 8 bases at V and 6 bases at J, with 21 bases in the middle. From germline, CDR1 is SQVTM and CDR2 ANQGSEA. Written as DNA, the CDR3 is TGCAGCCCTCGTCGGAGGGAAATCGGGGATACGCAGTATTTT. Protein product: CSPRRREIGDTQYF.

This clone appeared a single time. This chain joins TRBV5-1 and TRBJ1-4; TRBD1 matches at 7 bases. Germline values: CDR1 SGHRS, CDR2 YFSETQ. Trimming at V came to 4 bases and at J to 8 bases, leaving 8 bases not matched to a gene. There are 14 residues in the CDR3. The CDR3 nucleotides read TGCGCCAGCAGCCCCGGACAGGAAGGCGAAAAACTGTTTTTT. It encodes CASSPGQEGEKLFF.

The rearrangement joins TRBV6-1 to TRBJ2-1; possibly TRBD1 or TRBD2 for D (6 bases each). There are 15 residues in the CDR3. CDR1 is MNHNS, CDR2 SASEGT, per germline. V shed 8 bases and J shed 7 bases, with 21 bases lying between them. CDR3 protein: CASGAHREVRNEQFF. For the CDR3, the DNA is TGTGCCAGCGGGGCCCACAGGGAGGTAAGGAATGAGCAGTTCTTC.

V is TRBV27 and J is TRBJ1-2; maybe TRBD1 (5 bases). V was trimmed by 2 bases and J by 7 bases, leaving 14 bases between them. The CDR3 has 14 residues. Germline V gene sequence: CDR1 MNHEY, CDR2 SMNVEV (reference sequence). For the CDR3, the DNA is TGTGCCAGCAGTTTAGGCCAGGGAACTAGTGGCTACACCTTC. Translation: CASSLGQGTSGYTF.

The chain couples TRBV7-3 to TRBJ2-3, with TRBD2 identical over 12 bases. The length of the CDR3 is 19 residues. Germline loops: CDR1 SGHTA, CDR2 FQGTGA. Germline trimming cut 1 base from V and 5 bases from J; bases unmatched to any gene: 13. CDR3 DNA: TGTGCCAGCAGCTTAATCGGTTTGGCTAGCGGGGGGGCCGTAGATACGCAGTATTTT. Encoded protein: CASSLIGLASGGAVDTQYF.

V and J are TRBV7-9 and TRBJ2-7; D might be TRBD1 (6 bases). Germline V CDR1 and CDR2: SEHNR, FQNEAQ (reference sequence). The CDR3 is made up of 14 amino acids. The V end lost 3 bases, the J end lost 2 bases, and 11 bases lay between the germline ends. CDR3 protein: CASSFSSGAYEQYF. CDR3 bases: TGTGCCAGCAGCTTTTCGTCAGGGGCCTACGAGCAGTACTTC.

This clone has only one observation. This sequence joins TRBV18 and TRBJ1-5; 7 nucleotides match TRBD1. The CDR3 contains 14 residues. The V gene end was trimmed by 5 bases and the J gene end by 6 bases; junction bases not matched to a gene: 7. Germline V gives CDR1 KGHSH, CDR2 LQKENI. This CDR3 reads CASSDTGAGQPQHF. The CDR3 DNA follows: TGTGCCAGCTCAGATACAGGGGCGGGTCAGCCCCAGCATTTT.